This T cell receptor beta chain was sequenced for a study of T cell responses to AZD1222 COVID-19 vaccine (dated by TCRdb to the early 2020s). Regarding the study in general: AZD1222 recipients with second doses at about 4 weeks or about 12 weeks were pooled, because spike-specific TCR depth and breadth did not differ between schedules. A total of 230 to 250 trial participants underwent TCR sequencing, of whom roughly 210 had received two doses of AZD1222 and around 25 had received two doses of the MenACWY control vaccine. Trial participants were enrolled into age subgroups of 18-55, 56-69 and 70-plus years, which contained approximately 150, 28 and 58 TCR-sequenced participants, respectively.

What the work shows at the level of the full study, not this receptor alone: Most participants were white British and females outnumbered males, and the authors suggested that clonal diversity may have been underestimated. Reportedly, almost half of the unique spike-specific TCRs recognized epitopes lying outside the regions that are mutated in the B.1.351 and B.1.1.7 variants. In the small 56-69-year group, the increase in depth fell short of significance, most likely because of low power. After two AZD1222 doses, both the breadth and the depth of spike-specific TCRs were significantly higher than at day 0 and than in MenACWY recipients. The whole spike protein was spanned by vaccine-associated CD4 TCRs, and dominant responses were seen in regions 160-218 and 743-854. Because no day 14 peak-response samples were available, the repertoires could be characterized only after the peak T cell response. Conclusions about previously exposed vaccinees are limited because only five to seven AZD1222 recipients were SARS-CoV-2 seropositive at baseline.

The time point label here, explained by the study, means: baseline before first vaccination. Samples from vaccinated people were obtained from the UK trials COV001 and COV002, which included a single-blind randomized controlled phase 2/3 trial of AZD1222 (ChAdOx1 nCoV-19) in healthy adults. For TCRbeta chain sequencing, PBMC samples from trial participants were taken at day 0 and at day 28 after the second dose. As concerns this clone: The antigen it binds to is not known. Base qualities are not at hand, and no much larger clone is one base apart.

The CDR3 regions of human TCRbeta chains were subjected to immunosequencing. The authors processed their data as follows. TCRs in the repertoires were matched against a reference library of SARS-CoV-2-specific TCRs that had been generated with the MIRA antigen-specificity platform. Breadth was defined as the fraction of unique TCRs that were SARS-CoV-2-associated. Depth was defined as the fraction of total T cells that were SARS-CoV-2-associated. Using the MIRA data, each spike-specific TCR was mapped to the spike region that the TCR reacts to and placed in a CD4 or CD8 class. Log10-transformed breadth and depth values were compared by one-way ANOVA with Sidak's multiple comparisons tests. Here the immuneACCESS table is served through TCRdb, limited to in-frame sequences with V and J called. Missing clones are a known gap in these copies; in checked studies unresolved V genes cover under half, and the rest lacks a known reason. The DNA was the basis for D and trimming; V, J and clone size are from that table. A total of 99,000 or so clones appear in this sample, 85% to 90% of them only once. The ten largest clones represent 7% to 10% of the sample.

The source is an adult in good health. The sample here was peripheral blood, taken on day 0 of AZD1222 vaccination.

The CDR3 protein is CATSRAEAQETQYF. The DNA reads as follows: TGTGCCACCAGCAGAGCCGAAGCTCAAGAGACCCAGTACTTC. The chain was built from TRBV15 and TRBJ2-5; too little of a D gene remains to name it. The CDR3, cysteine through phenylalanine, is 14 amino acids long. Only CDR3 DNA remains: 42 bases, in frame from the first base. Trimming costs V 1 base and J 2 bases, and their ends lie 8 bases apart. For CDR1 and CDR2, the germline V gene (reference sequence) lists LNHNV and YYDKDF. This CDR3, with the reference TRBV15 and TRBJ2-5 proteins standing in past its ends, gives the full variable domain DAMVIQNPRYQVTQFGKPVTLSCSQTLNHNVMYWYQQKSSQAPKLLFHYYDKDFNNEADTPDNFQSRRPNTSFCFLDIRSPGLGDTAMYLCATSRAEAQETQYFGPGTRLLVL.